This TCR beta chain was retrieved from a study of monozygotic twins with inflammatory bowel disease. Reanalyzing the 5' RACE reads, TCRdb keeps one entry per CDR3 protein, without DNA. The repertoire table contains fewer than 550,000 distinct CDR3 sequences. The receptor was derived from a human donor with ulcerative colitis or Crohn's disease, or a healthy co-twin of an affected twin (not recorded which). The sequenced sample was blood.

CDR3 loop: CASKWRQGPYEQYF. The rearrangement links TRBV5-1 to TRBJ2-7; TCRdb outputs TRBD1, but without DNA this stays unchecked. Germline CDR1 SGHRS, CDR2 YFSETQ. The CDR3 covers 14 residues.